This T cell receptor (beta chain) was sequenced during a study of T cell repertoires in aging, cancer and after chemotherapy. Germline values: CDR1 MNHEY, CDR2 SVGAGI. The CDR3 has 15 residues. With 3 bases removed from V and 7 bases from J, the gap between germline ends came to 15 bases. Multiplex touch-down PCR with TRB-A/B primers amplified rearranged V-D-J TRB sequences. TCRdb fed the multiplex PCR reads into MiXCR, producing one record per CDR3 protein. The repertoire holds about 10,000 distinct CDR3 sequences, with 30% to 35% as singletons. The template was genomic DNA from peripheral blood, not RNA. This clonotype was seen only a few times.

The receptor comes from a human donor in good health. The donor label of this sample is uncertain. This chain joins TRBV6-5 and TRBJ1-4, with D hard to call. What was sequenced was blood. This chain's CDR3 is CASSYDEDRAEKLFF. The CDR3 DNA sequence: TGTGCCAGCAGTTATGACGAGGATCGCGCTGAAAAACTGTTTTTT.